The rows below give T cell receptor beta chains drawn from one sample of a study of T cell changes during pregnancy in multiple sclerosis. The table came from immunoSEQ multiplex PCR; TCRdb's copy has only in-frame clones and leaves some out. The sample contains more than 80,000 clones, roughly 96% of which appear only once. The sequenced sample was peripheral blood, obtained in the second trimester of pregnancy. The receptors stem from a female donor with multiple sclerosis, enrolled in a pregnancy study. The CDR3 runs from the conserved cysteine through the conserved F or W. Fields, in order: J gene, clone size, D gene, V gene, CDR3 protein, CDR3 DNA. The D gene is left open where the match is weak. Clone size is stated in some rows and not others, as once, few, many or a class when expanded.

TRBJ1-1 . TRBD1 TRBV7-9 CASSSRQGSNTEAFF TGTGCCAGCAGCTCCCGACAGGGCTCGAACACTGAAGCTTTCTTT
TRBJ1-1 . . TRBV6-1 CASTEHRVNTEAFF TGTGCCAGCACGGAGCACCGCGTGAACACTGAAGCTTTCTTT
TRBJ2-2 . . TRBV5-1 CASSLASTGELFF TGCGCCAGCAGCTTGGCCAGCACCGGGGAGCTGTTTTTT
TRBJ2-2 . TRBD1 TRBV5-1 CASSWTGRDGELFF TGCGCCAGCAGCTGGACAGGGAGAGACGGGGAGCTGTTTTTT
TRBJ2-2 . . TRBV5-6 CASSLAFGELFF TGTGCCAGCAGCTTGGCCTTCGGGGAGCTGTTTTTT
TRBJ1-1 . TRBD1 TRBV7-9 CASSKFAGTGNTEAFF TGTGCCAGCAGCAAATTTGCTGGGACAGGGAACACTGAAGCTTTCTTT
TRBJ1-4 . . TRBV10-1 CASSESVEGVWLFF TGCGCCAGCAGTGAGTCAGTCGAGGGGGTTTGGCTGTTTTTT
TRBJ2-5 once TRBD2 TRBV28 CASRIAGVIETQYF TGTGCCAGCAGAATAGCGGGAGTGATCGAGACCCAGTACTTC
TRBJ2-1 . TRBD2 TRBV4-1 CASSQERRGRGNEQFF TGCGCCAGCAGCCAAGAGCGGCGCGGGAGGGGCAATGAGCAGTTCTTC
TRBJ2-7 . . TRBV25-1 CASSRDSLPPTYEQYF TGTGCCAGCAGTAGAGACAGCCTTCCCCCGACCTACGAGCAGTACTTC
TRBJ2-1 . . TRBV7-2 CASSLAQVYNEQFF TGTGCCAGCAGCTTAGCACAGGTGTACAATGAGCAGTTCTTC
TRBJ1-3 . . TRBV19 CASTLGGPGNTIYF TGTGCCAGTACCCTCGGGGGGCCTGGAAACACCATATATTTT
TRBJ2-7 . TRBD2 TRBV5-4 CASSPDRGREYF TGTGCCAGCAGCCCGGATCGGGGGAGGGAGTACTTC
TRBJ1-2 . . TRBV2 CASMVIWAPSNYGYTF TGTGCCAGCATGGTGATCTGGGCACCCTCCAACTATGGCTACACCTTC
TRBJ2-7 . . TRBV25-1 CATLSGGYREF TGTGCCACACTGTCCGGGGGATATAGGGAGTTC
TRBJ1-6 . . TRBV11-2 CASTTRINPNSPLHF TGTGCCAGCACCACTAGGATCAACCCCAATTCACCCCTCCACTTT
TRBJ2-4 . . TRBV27 CASSETGLSKNIQYF TGTGCCAGCAGCGAGACAGGCCTATCCAAAAACATTCAGTACTTC
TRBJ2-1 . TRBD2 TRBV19 CASSIVGTSTSEQFF TGTGCCAGTAGTATAGTTGGGACTAGCACGTCTGAGCAGTTCTTC
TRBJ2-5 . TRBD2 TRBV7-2 CASSHSGRGETQYF TGTGCCAGCAGCCATAGCGGGAGAGGGGAGACCCAGTACTTC
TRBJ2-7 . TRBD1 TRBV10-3 CAISAGGVYYDEQYF TGTGCCATCAGCGCAGGGGGCGTCTACTACGACGAGCAGTACTTC
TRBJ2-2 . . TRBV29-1 CSVVFGTGELFF TGCAGCGTTGTGTTCGGCACCGGGGAGCTGTTTTTT
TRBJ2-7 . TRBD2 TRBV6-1 CASLSGLAGLYEQYF TGTGCCAGCTTGTCGGGACTAGCGGGCCTCTACGAGCAGTACTTC
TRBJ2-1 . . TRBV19 CASSMYRGGNEQFF TGTGCCAGTAGTATGTATAGGGGGGGCAATGAGCAGTTCTTC
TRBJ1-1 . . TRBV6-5 CASEWGGEAFF TGTGCCAGCGAATGGGGGGGTGAAGCTTTCTTT
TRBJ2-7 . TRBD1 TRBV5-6 CASSFNTKNRDRAYEQYF TGTGCCAGCAGCTTCAATACGAAAAACCGGGACAGGGCCTACGAGCAGTACTTC
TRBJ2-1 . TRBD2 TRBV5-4 CASSLVGGPSEQFF TGTGCCAGCAGCTTGGTGGGAGGGCCTAGTGAGCAGTTCTTC
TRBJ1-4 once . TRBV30 CACPRTARASNEKLFF TGTGCCTGTCCTCGGACAGCCCGGGCCTCTAATGAAAAACTGTTTTTT
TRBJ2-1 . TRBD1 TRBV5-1 CASSFPTGQGALNEQFF TGCGCCAGCAGCTTCCCCACGGGACAGGGGGCGTTAAATGAGCAGTTCTTC
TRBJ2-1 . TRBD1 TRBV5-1 CASSKGTANEQFF TGCGCCAGCAGCAAAGGGACAGCTAATGAGCAGTTCTTC
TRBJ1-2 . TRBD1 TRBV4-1 CASSQAVGQGLYGYTF TGCGCCAGCAGCCAAGCGGTCGGACAGGGACTCTATGGCTACACCTTC
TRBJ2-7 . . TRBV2 CASWSYEQYF TGTGCCAGCTGGAGCTACGAGCAGTACTTC
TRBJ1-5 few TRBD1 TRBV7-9 CASSFGQGNQPQHF TGTGCCAGCAGCTTCGGACAGGGAAATCAGCCCCAGCATTTT
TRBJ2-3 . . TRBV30 CAWTTRLGRVADTQYF TGTGCCTGGACCACCCGGTTGGGCAGGGTGGCAGATACGCAGTATTTT
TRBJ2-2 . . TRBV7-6 CASTMNTGELFF TGTGCCAGCACTATGAACACCGGGGAGCTGTTTTTT
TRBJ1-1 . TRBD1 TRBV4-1 CASSLAGQGAFGTEAFF TGCGCCAGCAGCCTAGCCGGACAGGGGGCATTTGGCACTGAAGCTTTCTTT
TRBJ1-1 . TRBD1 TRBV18 CASSLTGQGSYTEAFF TGTGCCAGCTCACTAACTGGACAGGGAAGTTACACTGAAGCTTTCTTT
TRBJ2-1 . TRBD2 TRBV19 CASSTGTSGSRGEQFF TGTGCCAGTAGTACCGGGACTAGCGGGAGTCGGGGTGAGCAGTTCTTC
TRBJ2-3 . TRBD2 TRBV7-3 CASSSHPSGTDTQYF TGTGCCAGCAGCTCCCATCCTAGCGGGACAGATACGCAGTATTTT
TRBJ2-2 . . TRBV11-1 CASSLQQDYTGELFF TGTGCCAGCAGCTTACAGCAGGACTACACCGGGGAGCTGTTTTTT
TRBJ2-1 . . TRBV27 CASSPTGLGSYNEQFF TGTGCCAGCAGTCCGACGGGACTGGGGAGCTACAATGAGCAGTTCTTC
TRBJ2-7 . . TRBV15 CATSSHDSPTGSYEQYF TGTGCCACCAGCAGTCACGACAGCCCAACAGGTTCCTACGAGCAGTACTTC
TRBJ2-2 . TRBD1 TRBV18 CASSPLYGTDTGELFF TGTGCCAGCTCACCACTCTATGGGACAGACACCGGGGAGCTGTTTTTT
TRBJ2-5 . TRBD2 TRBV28 CASSLIGLVETQYF TGTGCCAGCAGTCTAATCGGACTAGTTGAGACCCAGTACTTC
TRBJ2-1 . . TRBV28 CASSAGTFNEQFF TGTGCCAGCAGTGCCGGGACTTTCAATGAGCAGTTCTTC
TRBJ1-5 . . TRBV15 CATSRAQGMNQPQHF TGTGCCACCAGCAGAGCACAGGGTATGAATCAGCCCCAGCATTTT
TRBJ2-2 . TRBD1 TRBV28 CASTLGWRQGAGIGTGELFF TGTGCCAGCACCCTAGGATGGCGACAGGGGGCGGGGATTGGCACCGGGGAGCTGTTTTTT
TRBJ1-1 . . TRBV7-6 CASSLGAGAAKTEAFF TGTGCCAGCAGCTTAGGGGCGGGGGCCGCGAAGACTGAAGCTTTCTTT
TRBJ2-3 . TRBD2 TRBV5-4 CASSFRRERGDTQYF TGTGCCAGCAGCTTTAGGCGGGAGCGAGGGGATACGCAGTATTTT